The 10 T cell receptor beta chains below all came from one sample that was sequenced in a study of radiotherapy plus CTLA-4 blockade in lung cancer. Libraries were prepared by immunoSEQ multiplex PCR; TCRdb keeps only in-frame clonotypes and omits some of them. This table has more than 90,000 clones, more than 65% appearing once. The source material was peripheral blood, sampled from a patient treated with radiotherapy plus ipilimumab. The receptors shown here come from a human donor with non-small cell lung cancer that progressed on radiotherapy plus ipilimumab. Some clones in this sample may be carry-over from other donors' samples.

This rearrangement joins TRBV4-2 to TRBJ1-4; 8 positions match TRBD1. Germline V gene data show CDR1 as LGHNA and CDR2 as YNFKEQ. The trim removed 4 bases at V and 0 bases at J, leaving 7 bases unmatched. This CDR3 has 17 amino acids. The CDR3 sequence: CASSPWTGWATNEKLFF. The CDR3 nucleotides are TGTGCCAGCAGCCCATGGACAGGGTGGGCAACTAATGAAAAACTGTTTTTT.

This clone was observed a handful of times. The chain employs TRBV11-3 and TRBJ2-2; the D gene is possibly TRBD1 (5 bases). V lost 0 bases and J 7 bases, leaving 9 bases between the germline ends. Per the germline V gene, CDR1 is SGHNT and CDR2 is YENEEA. This CDR3 spans 14 amino acids. Written as DNA, the CDR3 is TGTGCCAGCAGCTTAGATCCAGACAGCGGGGAGCTGTTTTTT. This sequence encodes CASSLDPDSGELFF.

The V gene is TRBV6-1, the J gene TRBJ1-1; the D gene is possibly TRBD1 (6 bases). Germline assignment: CDR1 MNHNS and CDR2 SASEGT. CDR3 length equals 14 residues. Between the trimmed V and J ends, which lost 4 bases and 8 bases, there was a span of 17 bases. CDR3 DNA sequence: TGTGCCAGCAGTGCTTCCGTGGGGGGCCCCGAAGCTTTCTTT. Translating gives CASSASVGGPEAFF.

The V call is TRBV11-1, the J call TRBJ2-7, with D perhaps matching TRBD1 (6 bases). Germline loops: CDR1 SGHAT, CDR2 FQDESV (reference sequence). Deletions cut 5 bases from V and 3 bases from J, with 17 bases between. CDR3 length: 15 residues. CDR3 protein: CASSQRTGLNYEQYF. CDR3 DNA: TGTGCCAGCAGCCAAAGAACAGGGTTGAACTACGAGCAGTACTTC.

The chain joins TRBV5-1 to TRBJ2-2, with TRBD1 as a possible D gene (6 bases). This CDR3 has 16 amino acids. CDR1 is SGHRS, CDR2 YFSETQ, per germline. Trimming left V 2 bases short and J 1 base short, with 12 bases between. The CDR3 DNA reads TGCGCCAGCAGCTTCGGACAGACCATGAACACCGGGGAGCTGTTTTTT. Translation gives CASSFGQTMNTGELFF.

This clone was seen a single time. The V gene is TRBV4-2, the J gene TRBJ1-3; D is uncertain. From germline, CDR1 is LGHNA and CDR2 YNFKEQ. This CDR3 has 15 amino acids. The V gene lost 4 bases and the J gene lost 0 bases, with 10 bases spanning the gap. CDR3 sequence: CASSLGSTSGNTIYF. CDR3 nucleotides: TGTGCCAGCAGCCTAGGGTCCACCTCTGGAAACACCATATATTTT.

The CDR3 DNA is TGTGCCAGCAGCGATAATAGAGGTGTCAGGAGGTACGAGCAGTACTTC. Protein: CASSDNRGVRRYEQYF. The rearrangement joins TRBV5-6 to TRBJ2-7; maybe TRBD2 (5 bases). Looked up from germline, CDR1 is SGHDT and CDR2 is YYEEEE. V gave up 4 bases and J gave up 4 bases, with 21 bases separating them. CDR3 length equals 16 residues.

The V and J genes are TRBV5-1 and TRBJ1-1; D might be TRBD1 (5 bases). Per the germline V gene, CDR1 is SGHRS and CDR2 is YFSETQ. Trimming cost V 0 bases and J 0 bases, with 9 bases left between them. This CDR3 has 15 residues. This CDR3 reads CASSLGQPMNTEAFF. CDR3 DNA sequence: TGCGCCAGCAGCTTGGGACAGCCGATGAACACTGAAGCTTTCTTT. The variable domain in full, with the rest retrieved from reference TRBV5-1 and TRBJ1-1, is KAGVTQTPRYLIKTRGQQVTLSCSPISGHRSVSWYQQTPGQGLQFLFEYFSETQRNKGNFPGRFSGRQFSNSRSEMNVSTLELGDSALYLCASSLGQPMNTEAFFGQGTRLTVV.

V is TRBV7-2 and J is TRBJ2-2; 13 bases agree with TRBD2. The CDR3 loop spans 16 amino acids. The junction had 4 bases not matched to a gene; V was cut back by 2 bases and J by 7 bases. Germline assignment: CDR1 SGHTA and CDR2 FQGNSA. This CDR3 reads CASSLTSGGAGGELFF. The CDR3 DNA is TGTGCCAGCAGCTTAACTAGCGGGGGGGCTGGCGGGGAGCTGTTTTTT.

This clone was found a few times. The chain carries TRBV19 and TRBJ2-6; no firm D call. Between the trimmed V and J ends, which lost 7 bases and 0 bases, there was a span of 13 bases. The CDR3 has 16 residues. Germline V lookup: CDR1 LNHDA, CDR2 SQIVND (reference sequence). The CDR3 loop reads CASTISHSSGANVLTF. As DNA, the CDR3 is TGTGCCAGTACCATAAGCCATAGCTCTGGGGCCAACGTCCTGACTTTC. Using reference TRBV19 and TRBJ2-6 for the parts outside the CDR3, the full variable domain is DGGITQSPKYLFRKEGQNVTLSCEQNLNHDAMYWYRQDPGQGLRLIYYSQIVNDFQKGDIAEGYSVSREKKESFPLTVTSAQKNPTAFYLCASTISHSSGANVLTFGAGSRLTVL.